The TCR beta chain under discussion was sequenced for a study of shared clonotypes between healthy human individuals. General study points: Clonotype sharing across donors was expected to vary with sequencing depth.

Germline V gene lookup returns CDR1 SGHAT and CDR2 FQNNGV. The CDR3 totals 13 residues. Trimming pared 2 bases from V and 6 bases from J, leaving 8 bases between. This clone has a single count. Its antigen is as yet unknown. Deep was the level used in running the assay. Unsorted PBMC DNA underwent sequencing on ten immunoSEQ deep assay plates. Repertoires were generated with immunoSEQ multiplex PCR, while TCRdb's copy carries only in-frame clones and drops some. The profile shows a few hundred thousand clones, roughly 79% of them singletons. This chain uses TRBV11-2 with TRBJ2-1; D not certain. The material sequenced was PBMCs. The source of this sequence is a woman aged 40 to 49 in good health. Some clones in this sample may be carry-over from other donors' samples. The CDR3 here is CASSLQAANEQFF. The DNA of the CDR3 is TGTGCCAGCAGCTTACAAGCTGCCAATGAGCAGTTCTTC.